This T cell receptor beta chain was sequenced during a study of shared clonotypes between healthy human individuals. Samples underwent the assay at deep level. Using immunoSEQ multiplex PCR, the repertoire was profiled, and TCRdb retains in-frame clones only, with some absent. The repertoire holds around 580,000 clones, with about 98% as singletons. Germline V gene lookup returns CDR1 MGHDK and CDR2 SYGVNS. The CDR3 spans 16 residues. The ends lost 1 base at V and 6 bases at J; junction bases unmatched: 10. The naive CD8 population came from CD45RO-negative cells selected for CCR7, without terminally differentiated effector memory CD45RA+ cells. Each sample came from a Caucasian adult donor living in Nashville, Tennessee.

Sequencing was performed on naive CD8+ T cells sorted from blood. This TCR was recovered from a man aged 30-40 years in good health. The V call is TRBV25-1, the J call TRBJ2-7, with TRBD2 matching 9 bases. CDR3 sequence: CASSEFVLAGSGEQYF. The CDR3 region has the DNA TGTGCCAGCAGTGAATTTGTTCTAGCGGGATCCGGCGAGCAGTACTTC.